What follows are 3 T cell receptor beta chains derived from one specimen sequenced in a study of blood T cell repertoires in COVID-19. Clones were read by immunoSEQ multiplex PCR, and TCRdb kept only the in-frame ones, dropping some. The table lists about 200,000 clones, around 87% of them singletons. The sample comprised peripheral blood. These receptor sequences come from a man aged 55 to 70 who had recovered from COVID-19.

Written as DNA, the CDR3 is TGTGCCAGTAGTAAGGGGGACAGGGGAAATGGCTACACCTTC. It translates to CASSKGDRGNGYTF. J is TRBJ1-2 and V is TRBV19; 10 nucleotides align to TRBD1. V lost 4 bases to trimming and J lost 6 bases; unmatched junction nucleotides: 5. The length of the CDR3 is 14 residues. CDR1 LNHDA and CDR2 SQIVND come from the germline V gene (reference sequence).

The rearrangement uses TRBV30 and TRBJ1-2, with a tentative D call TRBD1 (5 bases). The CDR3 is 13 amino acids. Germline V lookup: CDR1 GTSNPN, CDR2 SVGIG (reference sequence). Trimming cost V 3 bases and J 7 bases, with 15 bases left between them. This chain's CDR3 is CAWRRGQGGGYTF. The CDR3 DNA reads TGTGCCTGGAGAAGAGGTCAGGGAGGTGGCTACACCTTC.

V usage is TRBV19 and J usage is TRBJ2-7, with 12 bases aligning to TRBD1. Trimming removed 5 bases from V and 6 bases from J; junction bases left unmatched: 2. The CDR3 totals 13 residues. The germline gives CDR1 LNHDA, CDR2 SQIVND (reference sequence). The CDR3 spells CASSGTGGGEQYF. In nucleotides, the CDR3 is TGTGCCAGTAGTGGGACAGGGGGCGGCGAGCAGTACTTC.